The 28 T cell receptor beta chains presented below share a single source sample, sequenced in a study of blood T cell repertoires in COVID-19. Here immunoSEQ multiplex PCR was the method, and the copy in TCRdb shows in-frame clones only, minus some. Of fewer than 250,000 clones in the sample, around 79% are singletons; the top ten hold around 12%. Sequencing used peripheral blood. Every receptor here comes from a woman aged 45-65 years with acute or convalescent COVID-19.

This clone was seen more than once but under ten times. This chain links TRBV19 with TRBJ1-2; D is unresolved. The CDR3 is made up of 15 amino acids. Germline V CDR1 and CDR2: LNHDA, SQIVND (reference sequence). V was clipped by 0 bases and J by 4 bases, with 12 bases between them. The CDR3 bases are TGTGCCAGTAGTATAGATCTTCGCCGGTCCTATGGCTACACCTTC. It codes for CASSIDLRRSYGYTF.

This chain joins TRBV19 and TRBJ1-5; TRBD1 agrees at 9 bases. V gave up 5 bases and J gave up 10 bases; unmatched junction bases: 6. CDR1 is LNHDA, CDR2 SQIVND, per germline (reference sequence). This CDR3 has 13 amino acids. In DNA form, the CDR3 reads TGTGCCAGTAGTCCGGGACAGGGTTATCCCCAGCATTTT. Its translation is CASSPGQGYPQHF.

The rearrangement links TRBV7-2 to TRBJ2-3; 8 nucleotides agree with TRBD2. The CDR3 length is 16 residues. The J segment lost 3 bases and the V segment lost 5 bases, leaving 10 bases of the junction unmatched. Germline loops: CDR1 SGHTA, CDR2 FQGNSA. The CDR3 bases are TGTGCCAGCAGCCAGAAGACGGGGGGGCGGACAGATACGCAGTATTTT. Protein: CASSQKTGGRTDTQYF.

This chain links TRBV20-1 with TRBJ2-1; D call uncertain. The V and J ends lost 6 bases and 7 bases respectively, with 10 bases between them. The CDR3 loop spans 11 amino acids. Per germline, CDR1 DFQATT and CDR2 SNEGSKA (reference sequence). The CDR3 spells CSARRLNEQFF. The CDR3 region has the DNA TGCAGTGCACGGCGACTGAATGAGCAGTTCTTC.

The chain carries TRBV19 and TRBJ1-1; no reliable D call. V lost 3 bases to trimming and J lost 1 base, with 3 bases between them. CDR1 is LNHDA, CDR2 SQIVND, per germline (reference sequence). The CDR3 covers 12 residues. CDR3 sequence reads: CASSISNTEAFF. Written as DNA, the CDR3 is TGTGCCAGTAGTATCTCGAACACTGAAGCTTTCTTT.

This clone was seen once. This chain joins TRBV7-9 and TRBJ2-1, with unresolved D. Germline CDR1 SEHNR, CDR2 FQNEAQ (reference sequence). The CDR3 totals 13 residues. V shed 7 bases and J shed 9 bases, with 16 bases lying between them. The CDR3 sequence: CASTTAWSGEQFF. The DNA of the CDR3 is TGTGCCAGCACCACCGCCTGGTCGGGTGAGCAGTTCTTC.

The genes are TRBV30 and TRBJ2-7, with TRBD2 matching over 7 bases. Trimming removed 3 bases from V and 0 bases from J; junction bases left unmatched: 5. CDR1 GTSNPN and CDR2 SVGIG come from the germline V gene (reference sequence). This CDR3 has 14 amino acids. The CDR3 DNA reads TGTGCCTGGAGAACGCGGGGGAACTCCTACGAGCAGTACTTC. Translated, it gives CAWRTRGNSYEQYF.

The chain carries TRBV18 and TRBJ2-7, with 8 bases matching TRBD2. V lost 3 bases and J lost 7; bases outside the gene matches: 14. This CDR3 has 16 residues. Germline-derived CDR1 and CDR2 are KGHSH and LQKENI. This CDR3 reads CASSPGAGGPFGEQYF. CDR3 nucleotides: TGTGCCAGCTCACCGGGTGCGGGGGGCCCCTTCGGGGAGCAGTACTTC.

The chain recombines TRBV27 with TRBJ1-2, with D unclear. Germline CDR1 is MNHEY and CDR2 is SMNVEV (reference sequence). V lost 0 bases to trimming and J lost 5 bases, with 13 bases between them. The CDR3 covers 15 residues. CDR3 nucleotide sequence: TGTGCCAGCAGTTTATCCCCGGAGGGAAGGTATGGCTACACCTTC. It codes for CASSLSPEGRYGYTF.

V usage is TRBV4-1 and J usage is TRBJ1-5; 7 bases are a match to TRBD1. The CDR3 contains 15 residues. After removal of 3 bases from V and 1 base from J, the junction contained 3 bases not matched to a gene. Germline CDR1 reads MGHRA; CDR2 reads YSYEKL. The CDR3: CASSQVTGSNQPQHF. As DNA, the CDR3 is TGCGCCAGCAGCCAGGTGACAGGGAGCAATCAGCCCCAGCATTTT.

Written as DNA, the CDR3 is TGTGCCAGCAGTCCCCAAGGAGATTGGGTAAATGAGCAGTTCTTC. Its protein product is CASSPQGDWVNEQFF. The V and J genes are TRBV28 and TRBJ2-1; D not resolved. Germline CDR1 is MDHEN and CDR2 is SYDVKM. V lost 5 bases, J lost 7 bases, and 18 bases lay in between. The CDR3 has 15 residues.

The chain joins TRBV6-5 to TRBJ1-1, with D possibly matching TRBD1 (6 bases). Per the germline V gene, CDR1 is MNHEY and CDR2 is SVGAGI. The CDR3 consists of 13 residues. V lost 9 bases to trimming and J lost 3 bases, with 14 bases between them. CDR3 bases: TGTGCCAGTGCCGGACAGACCTACACTGAAGCTTTCTTT. This codes for CASAGQTYTEAFF.

This clone occurred a few times. This rearrangement joins TRBV28 to TRBJ1-2; D remains unclear. This CDR3 is 12 amino acids long. Germline values: CDR1 MDHEN, CDR2 SYDVKM. V shed 4 bases and J shed 7 bases, with 10 bases lying between them. The CDR3 loop reads CASSSHQVGYTF. The CDR3 DNA is TGTGCCAGCAGTTCACATCAGGTTGGCTACACCTTC.

The genes are TRBV5-1 and TRBJ2-3; 14 bases map to TRBD2. The germline CDR1 and CDR2 sequences are SGHRS and YFSETQ. V was clipped by 1 base and J by 5 bases; unmatched bases: 9. CDR3 length: 18 amino acids. CDR3 DNA sequence: TGCGCCAGCAGCTTGTACGTGGGACTAGCGGGGGCGGGAGATACGCAGTATTTT. As protein: CASSLYVGLAGAGDTQYF.

The chain has TRBV7-9 and TRBJ2-5; 9 bases match TRBD1. In germline, CDR1 is SEHNR, CDR2 FQNEAQ (reference sequence). This CDR3 contains 15 residues. The V segment lost 5 bases and the J segment 4 bases; nucleotides outside the gene matches: 8. The CDR3 DNA sequence: TGTGCCAGCAGCCCTAACTCGGGACAGGGAGAGACCCAGTACTTC. It encodes CASSPNSGQGETQYF.

The V gene is TRBV28, the J gene TRBJ1-5; 11 positions agree with TRBD1. V lost 7 bases to trimming and J lost 4 bases; unmatched junction nucleotides: 9. The CDR3 is made up of 16 amino acids. CDR1 is MDHEN, CDR2 SYDVKM, per germline. Here the CDR3 reads CASTDVGQGENQPQHF. CDR3 nucleotide sequence: TGTGCCAGCACCGATGTGGGACAGGGGGAGAATCAGCCCCAGCATTTT.

The chain has TRBV27 and TRBJ1-3; 7 nucleotides match TRBD1. The CDR3 is made up of 12 amino acids. In germline, CDR1 is MNHEY, CDR2 SMNVEV (reference sequence). V shed 8 bases and J 2 bases; nucleotides not matched to a gene: 0. CDR3 coding DNA: TGTGCCAGCCAGGGGGCTGGAAACACCATATATTTT. It yields the protein CASQGAGNTIYF.

CDR3 in amino acids: CASSLVRAEPQHF. CDR3 nucleotides: TGTGCCAGCAGTCTGGTCAGGGCGGAGCCCCAGCATTTT. V usage is TRBV28 and J usage is TRBJ1-5, with a tentative D call TRBD1 (5 bases). Between the trimmed V and J ends, which lost 5 bases and 8 bases, there was a span of 13 bases. This CDR3 has 13 residues. Germline assignment: CDR1 MDHEN and CDR2 SYDVKM.

V and J are TRBV28 and TRBJ1-2, with D possibly matching TRBD1 (5 bases). Germline assignment: CDR1 MDHEN and CDR2 SYDVKM. The CDR3 runs to 13 residues. The CDR3 nucleotides read TGTGCTTCCCTGGCGGGGGCTAACTATGGCTACACCTTC. Amino acids: CASLAGANYGYTF.

V usage is TRBV7-2 and J usage is TRBJ2-1; weak D call: TRBD2 (5 bases). The CDR3 has 15 residues. Germline assignment: CDR1 SGHTA and CDR2 FQGNSA. The V and J ends lost 3 bases and 7 bases respectively, with 16 bases between them. CDR3 sequence (DNA): TGTGCCAGCAGCTTGCATGGAGCCCCGGGGAATGAGCAGTTCTTC. This translates into CASSLHGAPGNEQFF.

This clone was recorded a few times. V usage is TRBV19 and J usage is TRBJ2-4; 8 nucleotides line up with TRBD1. In germline, CDR1 is LNHDA, CDR2 SQIVND (reference sequence). The V segment lost 5 bases and the J segment 1 base; nucleotides outside the gene matches: 10. This CDR3 has 17 amino acids. In DNA form, the CDR3 reads TGTGCCAGTAGTCTCCCTCGGACAGGGCAGGCCAAAAACATTCAGTACTTC. Protein: CASSLPRTGQAKNIQYF. Together with reference TRBV19 and TRBJ2-4, the CDR3 gives the full variable domain: DGGITQSPKYLFRKEGQNVTLSCEQNLNHDAMYWYRQDPGQGLRLIYYSQIVNDFQKGDIAEGYSVSREKKESFPLTVTSAQKNPTAFYLCASSLPRTGQAKNIQYFGAGTRLSVL.

The J gene is TRBJ2-2, the V gene TRBV7-6, with a weak D call TRBD1 (6 bases). The CDR3 is 16 residues long. V shed 0 bases and J shed 6 bases, with 14 bases lying between them. Germline CDR1 reads SGHVS; CDR2 reads FNYEAQ. DNA of the CDR3: TGTGCCAGCAGCTTAGCGGTTGCTAGACAGGCCGGGGAGCTGTTTTTT. It encodes CASSLAVARQAGELFF. The full variable domain, in which reference TRBV7-6 and TRBJ2-2 provide the parts outside the CDR3, is GAGVSQSPRYKVTKRGQDVALRCDPISGHVSLYWYRQALGQGPEFLTYFNYEAQQDKSGLPNDRFSAERPEGSISTLTIQRTEQRDSAMYRCASSLAVARQAGELFFGEGSRLTVL.

The table lists this clone with a count of one. The rearrangement uses TRBV6-1 and TRBJ2-7; 8 bases are shared with TRBD2. This CDR3 has 15 amino acids. J was trimmed by 4 bases and V by 0 bases; bases with no gene match: 5. The germline V gene encodes CDR1 MNHNS and CDR2 SASEGT. The CDR3 region is CASSEAGGGRYEQYF. The CDR3 region has the DNA TGTGCCAGCAGTGAAGCGGGCGGGGGGAGATACGAGCAGTACTTC.

This rearrangement joins TRBV28 to TRBJ2-6; TRBD1 matches at 9 bases. Germline values: CDR1 MDHEN, CDR2 SYDVKM. This CDR3 region has 16 residues. J gave up 3 bases and V 5 bases, and 5 bases lay outside the gene matches. This CDR3 is CASSPQGAYGANVLTF. The DNA for the CDR3 is TGTGCCAGCAGTCCACAGGGGGCCTATGGGGCCAACGTCCTGACTTTC.

J is TRBJ2-7 and V is TRBV28; a possible D gene is TRBD2 (5 bases). The CDR3 spans 11 residues. Trimming pared 4 bases from V and 7 bases from J, leaving 8 bases between. Germline CDR1 MDHEN, CDR2 SYDVKM. Here the CDR3 reads CASSSREEQYF. CDR3 DNA sequence: TGTGCCAGCAGTTCGAGGGAGGAGCAGTACTTC.

The chain links TRBV27 to TRBJ2-7; TRBD1 aligns across 7 bases. Trimming at V came to 5 bases and at J to 6 bases, leaving 13 bases not matched to a gene. Per the germline V gene, CDR1 is MNHEY and CDR2 is SMNVEV (reference sequence). The CDR3 spans 15 residues. The CDR3 loop reads CASSRGPGPVGEQYF. The CDR3 region has the DNA TGTGCCAGCAGTAGGGGGCCAGGGCCGGTTGGCGAGCAGTACTTC.

Only a few counts were recorded for this clone. V and J are TRBV12-2 and TRBJ1-1; the D call of TRBD1 is as the table states it, not checked on the DNA. TRBV12-2 is labeled a pseudogene. The CDR3 loop spans 13 amino acids. In nucleotides, the CDR3 is TGTGCAAGTCGCGTAAATAGGGGCGCTGAAGCTTTCTTT. It is translated as CASRVNRGAEAFF.

This clone was seen only once. The chain joins TRBV2 to TRBJ2-5, with TRBD2 matching over 7 bases. Germline V gives CDR1 SNHLY, CDR2 FYNNEI. This CDR3 is built from 15 residues. V was clipped by 7 bases and J by 8 bases; unmatched bases: 16. Here the CDR3 reads CASTLTTSITYTQYF. CDR3 coding DNA: TGTGCCAGCACACTTACGACTAGCATTACTTATACCCAGTACTTC.